The source of this T cell receptor beta chain is a study of tumor-infiltrating lymphocytes in primary liver carcinoma. The study's findings and limits: Only around 7.5-25% of top clones occurred in all five tumor regions.

Comment on this clonotype: Its target is not known. The junction departs from the called germline gene at one end, perhaps through a read error.

Co-extracted RNA and DNA came from roughly 20-30 mg of unsorted bulk tissue. Every tumor was sampled at five separate regions. Starting from roughly 540 ng of total RNA, TCR beta cDNA was produced with a primer in the constant region. Libraries of TCR beta came from three nested multiplex PCR rounds with slightly modified ARM-PCR. Investigators reported that the first two PCR rounds, at 10 cycles each, used TRBV1-TRBV30 forward primers with a C-beta reverse primer. TCRdb re-called the multiplex PCR reads through MiXCR, storing one row per CDR3 protein. The table includes around 190,000 distinct CDR3 sequences, around four fifths detected once. The CDR3 extends over 14 amino acids. CDR1 and CDR2 (germline): WNHNN, SYGVQD (reference sequence).

The sequenced sample was tumor tissue from primary liver carcinoma. The sequence came from a man aged 35 to 55 with primary liver carcinoma and hepatitis B virus infection. This chain connects TRBV10-1 to TRBJ2-2, with D perhaps TRBD2 (5 bases). The chain's CDR3 is CASPDGTDTGEPFF. CDR3 nucleotide sequence: TGCGCCAGCCCCGACGGCACAGACACTGGGGAGCCGTTTTTT.